The source of this T cell receptor (beta chain) is a study of identical twins. General study points: Models underpredicted monozygotic twin sharing of out-of-frame TCR alpha. Partly confounded zero-insertion analyses could result from invariant MAIT and iNKT cells.

This clonotype has more than one count but fewer than ten. The antigen is undetermined. Healthy Caucasians alone served as donors. The V end lost 5 bases, the J end lost 4 bases, and 32 bases lay between the germline ends. Germline CDR1 reads SGHAT; CDR2 reads FQDESV (reference sequence). CDR3 length: 20 residues. TCRdb used MiXCR to reprocess the 5' RACE reads, holding one entry per CDR3 protein. The table has a few hundred thousand distinct CDR3 sequences, 9.6% seen once; the top ten hold roughly 3%. The sample was also reused in another study, on yellow fever vaccine responses in identical twins.

The sequenced sample consisted of PBMCs. This TCR derives from a woman younger than 35 in good health. This rearrangement joins TRBV11-1 to TRBJ2-5, with D unresolved. CDR3: CASSLPSSGFGSPGRETQYF. For the CDR3, the DNA is TGTGCCAGCAGCCTCCCTTCCAGTGGATTCGGGTCCCCAGGTAGAGAGACCCAGTACTTC.